A single sample gave rise to the 5 T cell receptor beta chains below, sequenced in a study of T cell changes during pregnancy in multiple sclerosis. Sequenced by immunoSEQ multiplex PCR; TCRdb stores in-frame clones only, minus some. This table holds 55,000 to 85,000 clones, around 92% found once. This specimen consisted of peripheral blood, obtained after pregnancy. The source of these receptors is a female donor with multiple sclerosis, enrolled in a pregnancy study.

The chain uses TRBV4-1 and TRBJ2-5; unclear D gene. The length of the CDR3 is 14 residues. Looked up from germline, CDR1 is MGHRA and CDR2 is YSYEKL. V shed 1 base and J shed 2 bases, with 8 bases lying between them. CDR3 in amino acids: CASSQVSPQETQYF. For the CDR3, the DNA is TGCGCCAGCAGCCAAGTTTCCCCTCAAGAGACCCAGTACTTC.

The chain links TRBV14 to TRBJ1-3; D is possibly TRBD1 (6 bases). V was cut by 4 bases and J by 0 bases, with 13 bases left in between. The germline gives CDR1 SGHDN, CDR2 FVKESK. The CDR3 spans 16 residues. CDR3 region: CASSRRGGVSGNTIYF. CDR3 DNA: TGTGCCAGCAGCCGGAGAGGGGGGGTCTCTGGAAACACCATATATTTT. Filled out from reference TRBV14 and TRBJ1-3, the complete variable domain reads EAGVTQFPSHSVIEKGQTVTLRCDPISGHDNLYWYRRVMGKEIKFLLHFVKESKQDESGMPNNRFLAERTGGTYSTLKVQPAELEDSGVYFCASSRRGGVSGNTIYFGEGSWLTVV.

The CDR3 DNA sequence: TGTGCCAGCAGCGCCCGGCCGGGTTGGACTGAAGCTTTCTTT. Translating gives CASSARPGWTEAFF. The chain joins TRBV6-6 to TRBJ1-1; D call uncertain. The CDR3 totals 14 residues. Germline values: CDR1 MNHNY, CDR2 SVGAGI (reference sequence). Trimming pared 6 bases from V and 5 bases from J, leaving 16 bases between.

The J gene is TRBJ2-1, the V gene TRBV6-1; 8 nucleotides agree with TRBD2. Germline V gives CDR1 MNHNS, CDR2 SASEGT. V gave up 9 bases and J gave up 7 bases; unmatched junction bases: 11. This CDR3 region has 14 residues. This CDR3 reads CAREPGLVDNEQFF. CDR3 in DNA: TGTGCCAGAGAGCCGGGACTAGTGGATAATGAGCAGTTCTTC.

The chain employs TRBV4-3 and TRBJ1-5; TRBD1 might be the D (5 bases). Per the germline V gene, CDR1 is LGHNA and CDR2 is YSLEER. The CDR3 contains 13 residues. Trimming cost V 0 bases and J 6 bases, with 6 bases left between them. The CDR3 DNA is TGCGCCAGCAGCCAAGACCAGGGTCAGCCCCAGCATTTT. Amino acids: CASSQDQGQPQHF.